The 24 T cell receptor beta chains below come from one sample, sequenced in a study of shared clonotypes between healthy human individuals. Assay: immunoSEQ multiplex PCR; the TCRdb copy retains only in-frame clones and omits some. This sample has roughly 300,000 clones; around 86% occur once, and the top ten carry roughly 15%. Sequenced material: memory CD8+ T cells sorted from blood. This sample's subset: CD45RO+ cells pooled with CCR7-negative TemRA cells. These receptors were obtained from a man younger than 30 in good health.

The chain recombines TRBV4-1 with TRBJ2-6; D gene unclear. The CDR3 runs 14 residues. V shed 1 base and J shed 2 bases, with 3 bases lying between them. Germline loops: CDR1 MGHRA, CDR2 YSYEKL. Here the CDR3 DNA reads TGCGCCAGCAGCCAAGGAGCTGGGGCCAACGTCCTGACTTTC. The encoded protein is CASSQGAGANVLTF.

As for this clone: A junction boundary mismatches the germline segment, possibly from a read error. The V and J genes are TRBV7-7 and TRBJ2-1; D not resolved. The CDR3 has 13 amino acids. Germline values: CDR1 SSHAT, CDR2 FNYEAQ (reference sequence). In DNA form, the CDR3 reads TGTGCTAGCAGCCTCGGGCGGTACAATGAGCAGTTCTTC. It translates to CASSLGRYNEQFF.

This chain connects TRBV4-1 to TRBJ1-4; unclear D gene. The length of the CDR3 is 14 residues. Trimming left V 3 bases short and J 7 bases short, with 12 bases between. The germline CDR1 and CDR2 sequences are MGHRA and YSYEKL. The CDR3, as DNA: TGCGCCAGCAGCCAGGTTGGCGCTACTGAAAAACTGTTTTTT. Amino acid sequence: CASSQVGATEKLFF.

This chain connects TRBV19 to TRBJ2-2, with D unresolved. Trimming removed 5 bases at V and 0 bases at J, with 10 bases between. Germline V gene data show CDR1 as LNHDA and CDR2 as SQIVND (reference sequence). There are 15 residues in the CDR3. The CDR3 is CASSPASTNTGELFF. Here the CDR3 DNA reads TGTGCCAGTAGTCCTGCTAGTACGAACACCGGGGAGCTGTTTTTT.

In DNA form, the CDR3 reads TGTGCCATCAGTCCCGGGACAGGGGGCACTGGGGCCAACGTCCTGACTTTC. Its translation is CAISPGTGGTGANVLTF. The chain carries TRBV10-3 and TRBJ2-6, with 12 bases identical to TRBD1. Per germline, CDR1 ENHRY and CDR2 SYGVKD. CDR3 length: 17 residues. Trimming at V came to 5 bases and at J to 2 bases, leaving 4 bases not matched to a gene.

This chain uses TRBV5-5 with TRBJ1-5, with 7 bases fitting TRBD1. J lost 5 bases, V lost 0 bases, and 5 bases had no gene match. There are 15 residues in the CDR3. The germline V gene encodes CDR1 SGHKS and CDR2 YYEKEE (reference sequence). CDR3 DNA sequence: TGTGCCAGCAGCTTGGTCGGGCAGGGGGATCAGCCCCAGCATTTT. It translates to CASSLVGQGDQPQHF.

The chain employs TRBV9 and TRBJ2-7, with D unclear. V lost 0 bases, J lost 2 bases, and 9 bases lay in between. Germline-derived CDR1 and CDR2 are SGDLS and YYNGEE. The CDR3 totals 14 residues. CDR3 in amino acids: CASSVAAKAYEQYF. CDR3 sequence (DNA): TGTGCCAGCAGCGTAGCCGCCAAGGCCTACGAGCAGTACTTC.

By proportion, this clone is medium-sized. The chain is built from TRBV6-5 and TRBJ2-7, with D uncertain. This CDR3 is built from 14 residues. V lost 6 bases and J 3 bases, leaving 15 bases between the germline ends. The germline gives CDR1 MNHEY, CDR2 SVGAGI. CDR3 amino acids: CASSPSQAGYEQYF. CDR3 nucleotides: TGTGCCAGCAGCCCCAGTCAAGCCGGCTACGAGCAGTACTTC.

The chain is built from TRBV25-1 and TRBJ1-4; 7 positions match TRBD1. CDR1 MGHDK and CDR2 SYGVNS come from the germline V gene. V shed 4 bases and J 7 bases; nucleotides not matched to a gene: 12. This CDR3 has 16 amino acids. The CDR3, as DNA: TGTGCCAGCAGTGGTGGACAGGCCACCCTTAGTGAAAAACTGTTTTTT. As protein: CASSGGQATLSEKLFF.

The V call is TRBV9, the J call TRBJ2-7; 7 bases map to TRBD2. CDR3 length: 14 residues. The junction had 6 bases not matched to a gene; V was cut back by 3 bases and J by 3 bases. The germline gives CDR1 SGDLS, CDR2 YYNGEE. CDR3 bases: TGTGCCAGCAGCGCCGGGGCTAGCGGCTACGAGCAGTACTTC. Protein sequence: CASSAGASGYEQYF.

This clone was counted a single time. In nucleotides, the CDR3 is TGTGCCAGCAGCCCACGTGAGGCGGAGCAGTTCTTC. The encoded protein is CASSPREAEQFF. The chain combines TRBV7-6 with TRBJ2-1; D is unclear. CDR1 and CDR2 from the germline V gene are SGHVS and FNYEAQ. The ends were cut back, 5 bases at V and 10 bases at J, with 12 bases in the middle. The CDR3 extends over 12 amino acids.

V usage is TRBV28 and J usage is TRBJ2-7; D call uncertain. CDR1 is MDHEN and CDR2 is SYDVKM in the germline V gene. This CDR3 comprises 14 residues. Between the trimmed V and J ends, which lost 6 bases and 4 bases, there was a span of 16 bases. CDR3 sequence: CASRLPSSGYEQYF. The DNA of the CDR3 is TGTGCCAGCAGACTCCCGAGCTCGGGTTACGAGCAGTACTTC.

CDR3 in amino acids: CATSRAPTSGGSYNEQFF. CDR3 DNA: TGTGCCACCAGCAGGGCCCCGACTAGCGGTGGCTCCTACAATGAGCAGTTCTTC. J is TRBJ2-1 and V is TRBV15; 9 nucleotides agree with TRBD2. V was clipped by 3 bases and J by 0 bases; unmatched bases: 9. The CDR3 runs 18 residues. CDR1 is LNHNV and CDR2 is YYDKDF in the germline V gene (reference sequence).

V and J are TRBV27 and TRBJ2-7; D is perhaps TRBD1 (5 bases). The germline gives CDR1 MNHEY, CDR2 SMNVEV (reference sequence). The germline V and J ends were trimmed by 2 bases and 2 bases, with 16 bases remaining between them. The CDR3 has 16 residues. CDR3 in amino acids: CASSLTLDMGPYEQYF. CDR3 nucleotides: TGTGCCAGCAGTTTAACCCTTGATATGGGGCCCTACGAGCAGTACTTC.

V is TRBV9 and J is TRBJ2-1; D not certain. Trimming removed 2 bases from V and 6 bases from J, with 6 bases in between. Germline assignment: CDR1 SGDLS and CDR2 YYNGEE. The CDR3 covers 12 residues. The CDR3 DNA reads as TGTGCCAGCAGCGTTAGCAGCAATGAGCAGTTCTTC. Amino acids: CASSVSSNEQFF.

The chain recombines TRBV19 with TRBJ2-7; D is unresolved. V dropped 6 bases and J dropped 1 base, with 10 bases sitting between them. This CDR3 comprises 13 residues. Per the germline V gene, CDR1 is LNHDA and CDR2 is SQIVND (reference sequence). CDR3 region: CASRSNTSYEQYF. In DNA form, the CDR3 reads TGTGCCAGTAGATCTAACACGTCCTACGAGCAGTACTTC.

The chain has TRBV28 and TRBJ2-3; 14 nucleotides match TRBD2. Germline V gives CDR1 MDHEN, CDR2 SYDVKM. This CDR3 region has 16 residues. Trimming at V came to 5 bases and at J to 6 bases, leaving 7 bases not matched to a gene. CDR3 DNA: TGTGCCAGCAGTCCGAGGACTAGCGGGGGGTGGGATACGCAGTATTTT. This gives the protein CASSPRTSGGWDTQYF.

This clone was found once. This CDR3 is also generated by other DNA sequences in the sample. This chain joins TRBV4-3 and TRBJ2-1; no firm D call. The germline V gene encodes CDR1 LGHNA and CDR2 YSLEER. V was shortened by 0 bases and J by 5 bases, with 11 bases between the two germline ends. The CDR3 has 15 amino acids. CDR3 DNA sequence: TGCGCCAGCAGCCAAGAGGGTCTCCCCGACAATGAGCAGTTCTTC. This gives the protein CASSQEGLPDNEQFF.

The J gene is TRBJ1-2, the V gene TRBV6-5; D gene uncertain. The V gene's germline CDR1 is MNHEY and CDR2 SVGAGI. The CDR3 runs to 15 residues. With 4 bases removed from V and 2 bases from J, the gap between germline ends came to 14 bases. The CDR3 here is CASSWGGNENYGYTF. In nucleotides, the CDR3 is TGTGCCAGCAGTTGGGGTGGTAACGAAAACTATGGCTACACCTTC.

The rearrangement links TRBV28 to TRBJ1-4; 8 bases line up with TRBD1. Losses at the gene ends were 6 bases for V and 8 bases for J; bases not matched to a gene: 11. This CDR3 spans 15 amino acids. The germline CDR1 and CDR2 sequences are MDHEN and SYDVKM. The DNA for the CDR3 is TGTGCCAGCAGATACGGACAGGGAGGAAACGAAAAACTGTTTTTT. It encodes CASRYGQGGNEKLFF.

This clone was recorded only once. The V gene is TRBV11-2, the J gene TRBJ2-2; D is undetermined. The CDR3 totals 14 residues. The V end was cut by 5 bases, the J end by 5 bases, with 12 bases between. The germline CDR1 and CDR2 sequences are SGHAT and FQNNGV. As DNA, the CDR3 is TGTGCCAGCAGCCGATTTGGTGGTACCGGGGAGCTGTTTTTT. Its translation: CASSRFGGTGELFF.

The CDR3 sequence is CASSFGTSDGYTDTQYF. The DNA of the CDR3 is TGTGCCAGCAGTTTTGGGACTAGCGATGGGTACACAGATACGCAGTATTTT. The V and J genes are TRBV28 and TRBJ2-3, with 10 bases identical to TRBD2. The germline gives CDR1 MDHEN, CDR2 SYDVKM. V shed 3 bases and J 2 bases; nucleotides not matched to a gene: 8. This CDR3 has 17 amino acids.

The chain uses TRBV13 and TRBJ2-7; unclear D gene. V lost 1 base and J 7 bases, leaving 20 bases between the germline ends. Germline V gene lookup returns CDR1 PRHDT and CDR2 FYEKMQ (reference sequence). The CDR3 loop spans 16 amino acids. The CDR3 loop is CASSLASAYPRSEQYF. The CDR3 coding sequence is TGTGCCAGCAGCTTAGCCTCTGCCTACCCTAGGAGTGAGCAGTACTTC.

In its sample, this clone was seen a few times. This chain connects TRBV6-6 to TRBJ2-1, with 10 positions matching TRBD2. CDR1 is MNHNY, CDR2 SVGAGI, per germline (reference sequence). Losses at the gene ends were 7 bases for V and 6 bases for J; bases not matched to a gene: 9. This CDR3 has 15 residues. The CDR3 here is CASIESGGAFNEQFF. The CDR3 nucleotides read TGTGCCAGCATCGAGAGCGGGGGGGCCTTCAATGAGCAGTTCTTC.